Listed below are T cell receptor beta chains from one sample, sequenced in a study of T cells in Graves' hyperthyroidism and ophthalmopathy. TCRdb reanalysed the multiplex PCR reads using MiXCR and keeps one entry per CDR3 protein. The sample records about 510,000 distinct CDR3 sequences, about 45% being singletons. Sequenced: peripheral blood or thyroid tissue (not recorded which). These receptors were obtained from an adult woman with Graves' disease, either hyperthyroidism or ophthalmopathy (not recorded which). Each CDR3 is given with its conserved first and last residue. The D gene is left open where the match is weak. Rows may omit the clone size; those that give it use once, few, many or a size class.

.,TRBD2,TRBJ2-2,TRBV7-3,TGTGCCAGCAGCTTAACGACTAGCGGGAGGATCGGGGAGCTGTTTTTT,CASSLTTSGRIGELFF
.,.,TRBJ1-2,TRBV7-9,TGCGCCAGCAGCTTAACAGGCCCAGGCTACACCTTC,CASSLTGPGYTF
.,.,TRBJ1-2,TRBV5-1,.,CASSSFGSGNTF
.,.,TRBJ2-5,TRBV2,TGTGCCAGCAGTGCCGGGGACTCACGGGAGACCCAGTACTTC,CASSAGDSRETQYF
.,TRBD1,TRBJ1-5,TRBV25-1,TGTGCCAGCAGTGAATCGGAGGGGGCGGTCAATCAGCCCCAGCATTTT,CASSESEGAVNQPQHF
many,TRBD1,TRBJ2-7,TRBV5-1,TGCGCCAGCAGCTTAGGACAGGGGTACTACGAGCAGTACTTC,CASSLGQGYYEQYF
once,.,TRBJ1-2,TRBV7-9,TGTGCCAGCAGCTACAAAGGTACCGCTAACTATGGCTACACCTTC,CASSYKGTANYGYTF
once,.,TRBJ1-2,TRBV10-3,TGTGCCATCAGTGTGGCCAGCTATGGCTACACCTTC,CAISVASYGYTF
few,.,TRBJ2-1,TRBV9,TGTGCCAGCAGTGAAGGCTCGGTTTACAATGAGCAGTTCTTC,CASSEGSVYNEQFF
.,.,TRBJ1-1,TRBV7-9,TGTGCCAGCAGCTTAGCCAGGGACGGGACTGAAGCTTTCTTT,CASSLARDGTEAFF
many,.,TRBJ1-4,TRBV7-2,TGTGCCAGCAGCTTAGTTCGGGGGACTAATGAAAAACTGTTTTTT,CASSLVRGTNEKLFF
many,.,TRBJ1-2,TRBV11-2,TGTGCCAGCAGCTTAAGTCCTGGCAATGGCTACACCTTC,CASSLSPGNGYTF
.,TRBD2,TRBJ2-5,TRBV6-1,TGTGCCAGCAGCGACCCCCGACTAGCGGGAGGAGAGACCCAGTACTTC,CASSDPRLAGGETQYF
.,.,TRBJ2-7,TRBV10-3,TGTGCCAGCAGGCCCCCCGGACTAACATACGAGCAGTACTTC,CASRPPGLTYEQYF
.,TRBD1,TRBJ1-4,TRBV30,TGTGCCTGGACACAGGGGTTAACTAATGAAAAACTGTTTTTT,CAWTQGLTNEKLFF
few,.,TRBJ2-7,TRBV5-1,TGCGCCAGCAGCTTGGTGGCAGGGGTTCTGGCCTACGAGCAGTACTTC,CASSLVAGVLAYEQYF
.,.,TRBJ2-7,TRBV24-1,TGTGCCACCAGTGATTCTAAGTTCGACGAGCAGTACTTC,CATSDSKFDEQYF
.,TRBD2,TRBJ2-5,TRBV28,TGTGCCAGCAGTACCAACAGCGGGAGTAAAGAGACCCAGTACTTC,CASSTNSGSKETQYF
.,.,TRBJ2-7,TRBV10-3,TGTGCCATCAGTGACGGTGACGGGACCTACGAGCAGTACTTC,CAISDGDGTYEQYF
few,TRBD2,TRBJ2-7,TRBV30,TGTGCCTGGAGTAGAGGAGCGGGAGATCAGGAGCAGTACTTC,CAWSRGAGDQEQYF
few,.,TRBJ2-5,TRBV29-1,TGCAGCGTACCAGGGTATCGGGAGACCCAGTACTTC,CSVPGYRETQYF
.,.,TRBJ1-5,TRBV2,TGTGCCAGCAGCTCCTTTTCTGGGATCAATCAGCCCCAGCATTTT,CASSSFSGINQPQHF
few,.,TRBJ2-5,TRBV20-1,TGCAGTGCACCCCCCAAAGAGACCCAGTACTTC,CSAPPKETQYF
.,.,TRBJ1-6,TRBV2,TGTGCCAGCTCACCTTCGGGGAATTCACCCCTCCACTTT,CASSPSGNSPLHF
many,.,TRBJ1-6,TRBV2,TGTGCCAGCAGGGAGACACGGAATTCACCCCTCCACTTT,CASRETRNSPLHF
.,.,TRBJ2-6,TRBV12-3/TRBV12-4,TGTGCCAGCAGACACCCCACAGGGGCCAACGTCCTGACTTTC,CASRHPTGANVLTF
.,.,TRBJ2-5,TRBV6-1,TGTGCCAGCAGCCCCAGCGGAGCCTCCCAAGAGACCCAGTACTTC,CASSPSGASQETQYF
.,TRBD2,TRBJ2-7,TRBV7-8,TGTGCCAGCAGCTTTGCCCTAGCGGGAGACCCCACAGCCTACGAGCAGTACTTC,CASSFALAGDPTAYEQYF
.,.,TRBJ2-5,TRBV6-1,TGTGCCAGCAGCATGGTGGGGGCGGAGGAGACCCAGTACTTC,CASSMVGAEETQYF